The 30 T cell receptor beta chains given below trace back to one sample, sequenced in a study of blood T cell repertoires in COVID-19 (dated by TCRdb to 2018 to 2021). Library prep was done by the immunoSEQ multiplex PCR assay. The immuneACCESS repertoire file appears here via TCRdb, limited to in-frame rearrangements. These files lack a portion of the clones; in checked studies, under half of the deficit traces to unresolved V genes, and the cause of the others is not known. In this sample the table shows around 130,000 clones, approximately 80% of which occur a single time. 10% to 15% of the sample goes to the ten largest clones. The sequenced sample was peripheral blood. The receptors originated from a woman aged 55-70 years with acute or convalescent COVID-19.

The chain couples TRBV27 to TRBJ1-2, with a weak D call TRBD1 (5 bases). Germline assignment: CDR1 MNHEY and CDR2 SMNVEV (reference sequence). Trimming cost V 4 bases and J 11 bases, with 14 bases left between them. The CDR3 is made up of 12 amino acids. The CDR3 DNA is TGTGCCAGCAGTTGGCCGGGCGGGGCATACACCTTC. Protein sequence: CASSWPGGAYTF.

The chain links TRBV5-4 to TRBJ1-4; 8 bases line up with TRBD1. The V and J ends lost 4 bases and 8 bases, in that order; junction bases with no gene match: 10. CDR1 is SGHNT, CDR2 YYREEE, per germline (reference sequence). The CDR3 spans 15 residues. CDR3 sequence (DNA): TGTGCCAGCAGCCTAGGACGACAGGGGAACGAAAAACTGTTTTTT. Residues: CASSLGRQGNEKLFF.

The V call is TRBV12-3 or TRBV12-4, the J call TRBJ1-4; 8 bases are a match to TRBD1. The CDR3 consists of 12 residues. Trimming cost V 4 bases and J 11 bases; bases outside gene matches: 3. CDR3 region: CASSYTGGKLFF. The DNA of the CDR3 is TGTGCCAGCAGTTATACAGGGGGGAAACTGTTTTTT.

V gene TRBV18 combines with J gene TRBJ1-3, with TRBD1 matching 7 bases. The V gene end was trimmed by 4 bases and the J gene end by 0 bases; junction bases not matched to a gene: 15. Per germline, CDR1 KGHSH and CDR2 LQKENI. CDR3 length: 19 residues. The CDR3 DNA is TGTGCCAGCTCACTCAACCGGGACAGCCAGGGGAACTCTGGAAACACCATATATTTT. This encodes CASSLNRDSQGNSGNTIYF.

This chain joins TRBV21-1 and TRBJ1-2; the listed D gene, TRBD1, was not tested against the DNA. TRBV21-1 is deemed a pseudogene. The CDR3 runs to 16 residues. CDR3 sequence: CASSKWEDRPGLGYTF. The DNA of the CDR3 is TGTGCCAGCAGCAAATGGGAGGACAGGCCCGGGCTTGGCTACACCTTC.

This sequence joins TRBV3-1 (or the pseudogene TRBV3-2) and TRBJ1-2, with 10 bases matching TRBD1. V dropped 0 bases and J dropped 2; count of bases not matched to a gene: 0. The CDR3 sequence is 15 residues long. Per germline, CDR1 LGHDT and CDR2 YNNKEL (reference sequence). This chain's CDR3 is CASSQEGQGNYGYTF. The CDR3 coding sequence is TGTGCCAGCAGCCAAGAGGGACAGGGGAACTATGGCTACACCTTC.

This clone was seen a few times. CDR3 in amino acids: CSVEGQGSGTEAFF. The CDR3, as DNA: TGCAGCGTTGAGGGCCAGGGGAGTGGCACTGAAGCTTTCTTT. V usage is TRBV29-1 and J usage is TRBJ1-1, with TRBD1 as a possible D gene (6 bases). V lost 3 bases and J lost 4, with 15 bases in between. Looked up from germline, CDR1 is SQVTM and CDR2 is ANQGSEA. CDR3 size: 14 residues.

CDR3 nucleotides: TGTGCCAGCAGCTCGGGACAGGGGAGGACTGCCGGGGAGCTGTTTTTT. Translating it yields CASSSGQGRTAGELFF. The J gene is TRBJ2-2, the V gene TRBV13, with TRBD1 matching 10 bases. The V gene's germline CDR1 is PRHDT and CDR2 FYEKMQ (reference sequence). The junction had 8 bases not matched to a gene; V was cut back by 4 bases and J by 6 bases. CDR3 size: 16 residues.

J is TRBJ2-3 and V is TRBV9, with D possibly matching TRBD1 (6 bases). V shed 1 base and J shed 6 bases, with 18 bases lying between them. The CDR3 runs 16 residues. Germline lookup yields CDR1 SGDLS and CDR2 YYNGEE. CDR3 loop: CASSVSPRGGSDTQYF. As DNA, the CDR3 is TGTGCCAGCAGCGTATCGCCCAGAGGGGGTTCGGATACGCAGTATTTT.

In this sample, this clone turned up a few times. The chain has TRBV19 and TRBJ2-1; 10 nucleotides agree with TRBD1. Germline lookup yields CDR1 LNHDA and CDR2 SQIVND (reference sequence). This CDR3 spans 17 amino acids. J lost 2 bases, V lost 1 base, and 5 bases had no gene match. CDR3 sequence: CASSIAFGTGAYNEQFF. The CDR3 region has the DNA TGTGCCAGTAGTATAGCGTTTGGGACAGGGGCCTACAATGAGCAGTTCTTC.

The chain carries TRBV7-2 and TRBJ1-1; D remains ambiguous. Between the trimmed V and J ends, which lost 0 bases and 10 bases, there was a span of 15 bases. The CDR3 spans 14 residues. CDR1 and CDR2 from the germline V gene are SGHTA and FQGNSA. The CDR3 nucleotides are TGTGCCAGCAGCTTAGCCCTAGGAGAGCCCCCAGCTTTCTTT. This encodes CASSLALGEPPAFF.

V and J are TRBV9 and TRBJ1-6; no clear D. Germline CDR1 reads SGDLS; CDR2 reads YYNGEE. The CDR3 is made up of 14 amino acids. V was shortened by 0 bases and J by 10 bases, with 11 bases between the two germline ends. CDR3 region: CASSVGEKRSPLHF. CDR3 coding DNA: TGTGCCAGCAGCGTAGGGGAGAAACGATCACCCCTCCACTTT.

J is TRBJ1-2 and V is TRBV6-5, with TRBD1 matching 7 bases. V lost 0 bases and J lost 8; bases outside the gene matches: 3. In germline, CDR1 is MNHEY, CDR2 SVGAGI. The CDR3 extends over 13 amino acids. This chain's CDR3 is CASSYSDRSGYTF. Written as DNA, the CDR3 is TGTGCCAGCAGTTACTCGGACAGGTCGGGCTACACCTTC.

The chain is built from TRBV5-4 and TRBJ1-2; D gene unclear. Between the trimmed V and J ends, which lost 1 base and 7 bases, there was a span of 17 bases. CDR1 and CDR2 from the germline V gene are SGHNT and YYREEE (reference sequence). The length of the CDR3 is 15 residues. The CDR3 spells CASSLRGPSFVGYTF. CDR3 nucleotides: TGTGCCAGCAGCTTGCGTGGGCCATCTTTTGTTGGCTACACCTTC.

The chain carries TRBV2 and TRBJ1-1; the D is unclear. Trimming left V 5 bases short and J 4 bases short, with 11 bases between. CDR1 is SNHLY and CDR2 is FYNNEI in the germline V gene. The CDR3 consists of 13 residues. The CDR3: CASSPPRGTEAFF. CDR3 DNA: TGTGCCAGCAGTCCCCCTCGGGGCACTGAAGCTTTCTTT.

V is TRBV3-1 (or the pseudogene TRBV3-2) and J is TRBJ1-6, with 7 positions matching TRBD1. Germline V CDR1 and CDR2: LGHDT, YNNKEL (reference sequence). The J segment lost 7 bases and the V segment lost 5 bases, leaving 8 bases of the junction unmatched. The CDR3 runs 15 residues. CDR3: CASSSQGVPNSPLHF. The CDR3 DNA reads as TGTGCCAGCAGCTCCCAGGGGGTGCCAAATTCACCCCTCCACTTT.

This chain links TRBV4-2 with TRBJ1-2; D possibly corresponds to TRBD1 (6 bases). CDR3 size: 16 residues. CDR1 is LGHNA and CDR2 is YNFKEQ in the germline V gene. The ends were cut back, 3 bases at V and 0 bases at J, with 14 bases in the middle. CDR3 loop: CASSQADRSPNYGYTF. CDR3 in DNA: TGTGCCAGCAGCCAGGCCGACAGGAGCCCTAACTATGGCTACACCTTC.

This clone was seen just once. The rearrangement links TRBV11-2 to TRBJ2-2, with a possible D match to TRBD1 (5 bases). The length of the CDR3 is 17 residues. V gave up 2 bases and J gave up 2 bases, with 15 bases separating them. Germline V gives CDR1 SGHAT, CDR2 FQNNGV. The CDR3 spells CASSLYTGRDNTGELFF. The CDR3 DNA is TGTGCCAGCAGCTTATATACAGGCAGGGATAACACCGGGGAGCTGTTTTTT.

The chain employs TRBV24-1 and TRBJ2-3; a weak D match, TRBD2 (6 bases). From germline, CDR1 is KGHDR and CDR2 SFDVKD. This CDR3 has 14 amino acids. The V end lost 9 bases, the J end lost 2 bases, and 14 bases lay between the germline ends. CDR3 nucleotides: TGTGCCACCGGGGTGGGGGGAAACACAGATACGCAGTATTTT. Residues: CATGVGGNTDTQYF.

This chain links TRBV7-8 with TRBJ2-5; TRBD1 might be the D (5 bases). CDR3 length: 13 residues. CDR1 is SGHVS, CDR2 FQNEAQ, per germline. The V and J ends lost 3 bases and 5 bases respectively, with 10 bases between them. The CDR3 DNA is TGTGCCAGCAGCTTGGCAGGGTGGGAGACCCAGTACTTC. Protein product: CASSLAGWETQYF.

The rearrangement uses TRBV6-5 and TRBJ2-3; a weak D match, TRBD1 (6 bases). V lost 8 bases and J lost 6, with 18 bases in between. Germline values: CDR1 MNHEY, CDR2 SVGAGI. The CDR3 extends over 14 amino acids. The CDR3 sequence: CASERKGHIDTQYF. The CDR3 coding sequence is TGTGCCAGCGAGCGAAAGGGACATATCGATACGCAGTATTTT.

The rearrangement links TRBV27 to TRBJ1-5; a possible D gene is TRBD1 (5 bases). Germline V lookup: CDR1 MNHEY, CDR2 SMNVEV (reference sequence). CDR3 length equals 15 residues. The V gene lost 4 bases and the J gene lost 3 bases, with 13 bases spanning the gap. The CDR3 DNA reads as TGTGCCAGCAGTTCAATGACAGCCTTCAATCAGCCCCAGCATTTT. This gives the protein CASSSMTAFNQPQHF.

The genes are TRBV2 and TRBJ2-7, with TRBD1 matching over 9 bases. V dropped 3 bases and J dropped 8; count of bases not matched to a gene: 17. The length of the CDR3 is 17 residues. CDR1 and CDR2 (germline): SNHLY, FYNNEI. DNA of the CDR3: TGTGCCAGCAGTGATCCGACCCCCCGGGGACAGGGAAGGCAGCAGTACGTC. This codes for CASSDPTPRGQGRQQYV.

The V gene is TRBV19, the J gene TRBJ2-3; D possibly corresponds to TRBD1 (8 bases). This CDR3 contains 14 residues. The ends were cut back, 5 bases at V and 3 bases at J, with 12 bases in the middle. Germline values: CDR1 LNHDA, CDR2 SQIVND (reference sequence). The CDR3 reads CASSDRGGTDTQYF. The CDR3 nucleotides are TGTGCCAGTAGTGACAGGGGAGGGACAGATACGCAGTATTTT.

V and J are TRBV9 and TRBJ2-1; 9 bases align to TRBD2. After removal of 2 bases from V and 1 base from J, the junction contained 1 base not matched to a gene. Germline V CDR1 and CDR2: SGDLS, YYNGEE. The CDR3 sequence is 15 residues long. CDR3 sequence (DNA): TGTGCCAGCAGCGTGACTAGCGGTTCCTACAATGAGCAGTTCTTC. The encoded protein is CASSVTSGSYNEQFF. Full variable domain (rest looked up from reference TRBV9 and TRBJ2-1): DSGVTQTPKHLITATGQRVTLRCSPRSGDLSVYWYQQSLDQGLQFLIQYYNGEERAKGNILERFSAQQFPDLHSELNLSSLELGDSALYFCASSVTSGSYNEQFFGPGTRLTVL.

The chain has TRBV7-9 and TRBJ2-5, with 7 bases that match TRBD1. The CDR3 totals 14 residues. Germline-derived CDR1 and CDR2 are SEHNR and FQNEAQ (reference sequence). Losses at the gene ends were 5 bases for V and 6 bases for J; bases not matched to a gene: 9. This chain's CDR3 is CASSLGRQGKTQYF. CDR3 DNA: TGTGCCAGCAGCCTCGGACGACAGGGAAAGACCCAGTACTTC.

This clone came up a few times. CDR3 in DNA: TGTGCCAGCAGCTCGTCGACAGGGGGAAATTCACCCCTCCACTTT. Translation: CASSSSTGGNSPLHF. V gene TRBV7-9 combines with J gene TRBJ1-6, with TRBD1 identical over 9 bases. The J segment lost 7 bases and the V segment lost 4 bases, leaving 5 bases of the junction unmatched. Germline-derived CDR1 and CDR2 are SEHNR and FQNEAQ (reference sequence). The CDR3 loop spans 15 amino acids.

The chain has TRBV28 and TRBJ1-1; unclear D gene. The CDR3 spans 15 residues. The ends were cut back, 2 bases at V and 3 bases at J, with 13 bases in the middle. Germline values: CDR1 MDHEN, CDR2 SYDVKM. For the CDR3, the DNA is TGTGCCAGCAGTTTAGGCGGGAACGATGACACTGAAGCTTTCTTT. Protein sequence: CASSLGGNDDTEAFF.

This chain joins TRBV30 and TRBJ2-7; D not certain. This CDR3 comprises 13 residues. Trimming took 5 bases from V and 5 from J, leaving 16 bases between them. Germline lookup yields CDR1 GTSNPN and CDR2 SVGIG (reference sequence). CDR3 sequence (DNA): TGTGCCTGGCGCCTCAGGCACTTCCACGAGCAGTACTTC. This encodes CAWRLRHFHEQYF.

CDR3 DNA sequence: TGTGCCAGCAGCTTAGCAGACAAGAACACTGAAGCTTTCTTT. This encodes CASSLADKNTEAFF. The V gene is TRBV7-6, the J gene TRBJ1-1; no reliable D call. This CDR3 contains 14 residues. From germline, CDR1 is SGHVS and CDR2 FNYEAQ. Between the trimmed V and J ends, which lost 0 bases and 1 base, there was a span of 6 bases.